The T cell receptor beta chain under discussion was sequenced for a study of OX40 agonist ivuxolimab in advanced cancers. Overall study findings and caveats: Certain nonresponders likewise exhibited a low normalized T-cell clonal expansion. The work left the antigen specificity of expanded peripheral T cells undetermined.

Clones were sequenced by immunoSEQ multiplex PCR, and TCRdb holds only the in-frame ones, with some missing. The profile covers just over 90,000 clones, with around nine tenths appearing a single time and approximately 0.81% taken by the ten largest. Worth noting for this clone: Its antigen is as yet unknown.

This CDR3 is built from 14 residues. V dropped 4 bases and J dropped 3 bases, with 13 bases sitting between them. The V gene's germline CDR1 is SGDLS and CDR2 YYNGEE. The gene calls are TRBV9 and TRBJ1-1, with a tentative D call TRBD1 (6 bases). Sequencing was performed on CD4+ or CD8+ T cells sorted from blood, taken in a trial of the OX40 agonist ivuxolimab. The sequence came from an adult with an advanced solid tumor such as melanoma, head and neck, liver or kidney cancer. The CDR3 region is CASSPTGSDTEAFF. CDR3 coding DNA: TGTGCCAGCAGCCCAACAGGGTCGGACACTGAAGCTTTCTTT.